A single sample gave rise to the 21 T cell receptor beta chains below, sequenced in a study of tumor-infiltrating lymphocytes in primary liver carcinoma. RNA and DNA were co-extracted from about 19-30 mg of unsorted bulk tissue. Priming with a constant-region primer yielded TCR beta cDNA from about 480 ng total RNA. Three rounds of nested multiplex PCR with slightly modified ARM-PCR produced TCR beta libraries. Both of the initial two PCR rounds ran for around 9 cycles and employed TRBV1-TRBV30 forward primers alongside a C-beta reverse primer. TCRdb re-called the multiplex PCR reads through MiXCR, storing one row per CDR3 protein. This table has 50,000 to 60,000 distinct CDR3 sequences, roughly 80% appearing once. The sequenced sample was liver tumor tissue from sampling region 5. The subset here: tumor region T5, tumor centre. These receptor sequences come from a man in his forties or fifties with primary liver carcinoma and hepatitis B virus infection.

In this sample, this clonotype turned up a few times. A read error may produce the germline difference seen at one junction end. The chain is built from TRBV5-4 and TRBJ2-3; TRBD2 matches at 9 bases. Germline V gives CDR1 SGHNT, CDR2 YYREEE (reference sequence). This CDR3 spans 16 amino acids. Written as DNA, the CDR3 is TGTGCCAGCAGCTTGCTCGCGGGAGGGTCCACAGATACGGAGTATTTT. As protein: CASSLLAGGSTDTEYF.

This clonotype was detected only a few times. Sequence at one end of the junction differs from germline and may be a read error. This chain links TRBV24-1 with TRBJ2-1, with 8 bases identical to TRBD2. Germline-derived CDR1 and CDR2 are KGHDR and SFDVKD. This CDR3 comprises 16 residues. Written as DNA, the CDR3 is TGTGCCATCAGTGATGCCACTAGCGGCCAGAAGAATGAGCAGTTCTTC. Translating gives CAISDATSGQKNEQFF.

Note on this clonotype: Its ends do not fully match the called genes, so a read error is possible. The V and J genes are TRBV30 and TRBJ1-1; no reliable D call. Germline V gene data show CDR1 as GTSNPN and CDR2 as SVGIG (reference sequence). The CDR3 contains 13 residues. The CDR3, as DNA: TGTGTCTGGAGTGTACGACCGGCCACTGAAGCTTTCTTT. Translated: CVWSVRPATEAFF.

The chain employs TRBV18 and TRBJ2-5; D unclear. The V end was cut by 2 bases, the J end by 4 bases, with 11 bases between. This CDR3 is built from 14 residues. Germline values: CDR1 KGHSH, CDR2 LQKENI. Here the CDR3 reads CASSPMRMGETQYF. The CDR3 DNA sequence: TGTGCCAGCTCACCAATGAGGATGGGAGAGACCCAGTACTTC.

In regard to this clonotype: Compared with germline, one end of the junction differs, possibly owing to a read error. The chain recombines TRBV11-2 with TRBJ2-2; D possibly matches TRBD1 or TRBD2 (5 bases each). Per the germline V gene, CDR1 is SGHAT and CDR2 is FQNNGV. The CDR3 loop spans 17 amino acids. The CDR3 sequence: CASSLDRRGRGTGELFF. Written as DNA, the CDR3 is TGTGCAAGCAGCTTAGATCGTCGGGGTAGGGGCACCGGGGAGCTGTTTTTT.

This clonotype is judged medium-sized. The V call is TRBV29-1, the J call TRBJ2-1, with a weak D call TRBD1 (5 bases). CDR1 is SQVTM and CDR2 is ANQGSEA in the germline V gene. The CDR3 consists of 14 residues. Deletions cut 4 bases from V and 4 bases from J, with 14 bases between. CDR3 coding DNA: TGCAGCGTTGTGGGGCAGGGCCTTTACAATGAGCAGTTCTTC. As protein: CSVVGQGLYNEQFF.

This clonotype is a singleton in its sample. It is unclear where the CDR3 begins or ends on the DNA, so no DNA is shown, and the CDR3 is as TCRdb lists it. This chain joins TRBV12-3 or TRBV12-4 and TRBJ1-1. The CDR3 spans 14 amino acids, including both terminal residues. The CDR3 sequence: CASTVGYGNTETFF.

The chain carries TRBV9 and TRBJ2-5, with TRBD2 matching 10 bases. V lost 0 bases and J lost 5; bases outside the gene matches: 10. Germline V gene sequence: CDR1 SGDLS, CDR2 YYNGEE. CDR3 length equals 17 residues. The CDR3 sequence is CASSVGGSGGTWETQYF. The DNA for the CDR3 is TGTGCCAGCAGCGTAGGAGGTAGCGGGGGGACCTGGGAGACCCAGTACTTC.

This clonotype was counted ten times or more. The V call is TRBV30, the J call TRBJ1-4; D uncertain. Trimming cost V 4 bases and J 7 bases, with 13 bases left between them. The CDR3 has 13 amino acids. Germline-derived CDR1 and CDR2 are GTSNPN and SVGIG (reference sequence). The CDR3 DNA is TGTGCCTGGAATAGGGCAGAGAGTGAAAAACTGTTTTTT. This encodes CAWNRAESEKLFF.

The rearrangement joins TRBV14 to TRBJ2-7, with D possibly called TRBD1 or TRBD2 (5 bases each). Looked up from germline, CDR1 is SGHDN and CDR2 is FVKESK. This CDR3 has 15 residues. The V and J ends lost 4 bases and 10 bases respectively, with 23 bases between them. The CDR3 bases are TGTGCCAGCAGCCGACCGGGATGGGGCTCCTATGAACAGTACTTC. Translated: CASSRPGWGSYEQYF.

With regard to this clonotype: A much larger clone differs from this one at a single base, so this may be a read error. The chain employs TRBV20-1 and TRBJ1-5; 8 bases match TRBD1. This CDR3 comprises 14 residues. Per germline, CDR1 DFQATT and CDR2 SNEGSKA (reference sequence). The trim removed 7 bases at V and 6 bases at J, leaving 11 bases unmatched. CDR3 protein: CSDSEGQASQPQHF. In DNA, the CDR3 is TGCAGTGATAGTGAGGGACAGGCGAGTCAGCCCCAGCATTTT.

Points on this clonotype: An end of the junction differs from the germline gene, which may be a read error. The V gene is TRBV10-3, the J gene TRBJ2-7; perhaps TRBD2 as D (6 bases). The CDR3 totals 13 residues. CDR1 is ENHRY, CDR2 SYGVKD, per germline. The chain's CDR3 is CATRGGSSYDQYF. The CDR3 nucleotides are TGTGCTACCCGTGGGGGGAGCTCCTACGATCAGTACTTC.

Comments on this clonotype: Being one base from a much bigger clone, this may be a read error. This chain joins TRBV29-1 and TRBJ1-1, with a tentative D call TRBD1 (5 bases). CDR1 and CDR2 (germline): SQVTM, ANQGSEA. Deletions cut 7 bases from V and 4 bases from J, with 13 bases between. The CDR3 has 12 residues. CDR3 in amino acids: CSDQGGSTEAFF. The CDR3 DNA is TGCAGCGATCAGGGCGGCAGCACTGAAGCTTTCTTT.

This clonotype has a single count. This is likely a read error, given that the CDR3 carries no conserved phenylalanine or tryptophan at its end. The chain couples TRBV30 to TRBJ2-1; TRBD2 aligns across 10 bases. Germline V lookup: CDR1 GTSNPN, CDR2 SVGIG (reference sequence). The CDR3 is 15 amino acids. The CDR3 DNA is TGTGCTTGGAGTTGGCTAGCGGGAGTGGGGGATGAGCAGTTCTTA. It yields the protein CAWSWLAGVGDEQFL.

A note on this clonotype: Without the conserved terminal phenylalanine or tryptophan, this CDR3 likely stems from a read error. The CDR3 DNA follows: TGTACCACCAGTGCCGTAGCGGGATGGGTAAACAATGAGCAGTTCCTC. Residues: CTTSAVAGWVNNEQFL. The genes are TRBV14 and TRBJ2-1, with 8 bases aligning to TRBD2. The germline V gene encodes CDR1 SGHDN and CDR2 FVKESK. The CDR3 runs 16 residues.

About this clonotype itself: At one of its ends the junction is not consistent with the germline gene, which may arise from a read error. The chain is built from TRBV11-2 and TRBJ1-4; D may be TRBD1 (6 bases). The CDR3 consists of 15 residues. Germline CDR1 and CDR2: SGHAT and FQNNGV. CDR3 loop: CANSLLTGRSEKLLF. For the CDR3, the DNA is TGTGCCAACAGCTTGCTGACAGGCCGAAGTGAAAAACTGCTTTTT.

A word on this clonotype: The junction departs from germline at one end; a sequencing error may be responsible. The chain has TRBV6-5 and TRBJ2-5; weak D call: TRBD2 (5 bases). The CDR3 length is 11 residues. CDR1 is MNHEY, CDR2 SVGAGI, per germline. CDR3 protein: CPSSSREIQYF. Here the CDR3 DNA reads TGTCCCAGCAGTTCGAGGGAGATCCAGTACTTC.

Comment on this clonotype: One end of the junction fails to match germline, which may point to a read error. The chain couples TRBV11-2 to TRBJ2-6, with D possibly TRBD1 on 7 matching bases. Germline V gives CDR1 SGHAT, CDR2 FQNNGV. The CDR3 spans 21 residues. DNA for the CDR3: TGTGTCAGCGGCATGGGGGGAGACAGGGACATTTCCCTCTCTGGGGCCAACGTCCTGACTTTC. Translation: CVSGMGGDRDISLSGANVLTF.

In this sample, this clonotype turned up many times. The chain employs TRBV28 and TRBJ1-1, with unresolved D. This CDR3 comprises 14 residues. Trimming shortened V by 7 bases and J by 3 bases, and 15 bases separated the two germline ends. Germline V CDR1 and CDR2: MDHEN, SYDVKM. The CDR3 reads CASTQMAVDTEAFF. The CDR3 region has the DNA TGTGCCAGCACCCAAATGGCGGTTGACACTGAAGCTTTCTTT. Drawing the rest from reference TRBV28 and TRBJ1-1, the complete variable domain is DVKVTQSSRYLVKRTGEKVFLECVQDMDHENMFWYRQDPGLGLRLIYFSYDVKMKEKGDIPEGYSVSREKKERFSLILESASTNQTSMYLCASTQMAVDTEAFFGQGTRLTVV.

This clonotype has a single count. A read error may account for a junction end that differs from germline. The V and J genes are TRBV7-8 and TRBJ1-5, with 8 nucleotides matching TRBD1. The CDR3 is 15 amino acids. Germline V gene sequence: CDR1 SGHVS, CDR2 FQNEAQ. The CDR3 DNA sequence: TGTGCCAGCAGCTTAGGGACAGGGAAGAATCGGCCCCAGCATTTT. Encoded protein: CASSLGTGKNRPQHF. The variable domain in full, with the rest retrieved from reference TRBV7-8 and TRBJ1-5, is GAGVSQSPRYKVAKRGQDVALRCDPISGHVSLFWYQQALGQGPEFLTYFQNEAQLDKSGLPSDRFFAERPEGSVSTLKIQRTQQEDSAVYLCASSLGTGKNRPQHFGDGTRLSIL.

Comments on this clonotype: The conserved final phenylalanine or tryptophan is absent from the CDR3, which likely points to a read error. No DNA is shown, since the ends of the CDR3 on it are uncertain; the CDR3 is the one TCRdb lists. V is TRBV5-6 and J is TRBJ2-2; the D call in the table, TRBD1, was not verified against the DNA. Germline-derived CDR1 and CDR2 are SGHDT and YYEEEE. The CDR3 has 15 amino acids, counting both end residues. CDR3 in amino acids: CASSLRQGETGELFL.